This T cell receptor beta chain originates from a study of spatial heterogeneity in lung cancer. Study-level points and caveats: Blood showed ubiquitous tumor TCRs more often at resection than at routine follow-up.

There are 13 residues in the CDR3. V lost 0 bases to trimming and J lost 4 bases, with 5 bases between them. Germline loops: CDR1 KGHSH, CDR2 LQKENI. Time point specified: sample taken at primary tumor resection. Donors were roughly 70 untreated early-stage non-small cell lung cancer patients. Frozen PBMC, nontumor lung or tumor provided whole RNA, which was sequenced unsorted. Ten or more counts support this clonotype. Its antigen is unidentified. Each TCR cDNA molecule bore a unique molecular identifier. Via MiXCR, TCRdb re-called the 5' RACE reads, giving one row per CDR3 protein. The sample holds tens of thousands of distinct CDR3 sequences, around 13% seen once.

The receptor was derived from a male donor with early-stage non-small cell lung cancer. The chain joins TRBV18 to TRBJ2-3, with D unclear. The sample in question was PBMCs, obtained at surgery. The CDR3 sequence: CASSPPLADTQYF. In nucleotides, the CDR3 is TGTGCCAGCTCACCACCGCTAGCAGATACGCAGTATTTT.